This T cell receptor beta chain came from a study of T-cell memory formation after mild COVID-19. Study in general: TCR clusters largely stayed donor specific.

There are 14 residues in the CDR3. Germline V gives CDR1 MNHEY, CDR2 SVGAGI. V was trimmed by 8 bases and J by 1 base, leaving 14 bases between them. General study results and limits: Unconfirmed was the SARS-CoV-2 specificity of second-wave clones that peaked on day 37. Day 15 to 85 contracting clones showed balanced CD4/CD8; day 15 to 37 expanders favored CD4+.

cDNA libraries for TCR alpha and TCR beta, carrying sample barcodes and UMIs, came from 5'RACE with constant-segment primers. One entry per CDR3 protein results from TCRdb running MiXCR on the 5' RACE reads. Counted here are about 200,000 distinct CDR3 sequences, 16% occurring once; the ten biggest clones make up about 2.1%. A word on this clonotype: What it recognizes is unknown.

This sequence was found in an adult woman who had mild COVID-19 (a few samples of this study predate the infection). Cell type and time point are not known. The rearrangement uses TRBV6-5 and TRBJ1-2, with D unclear. The sample taken for sequencing was PBMCs or a T cell subset sorted from them (not recorded which). The CDR3 region is CASGRSGGNYGYTF. CDR3 DNA sequence: TGTGCCAGCGGCAGGAGTGGCGGTAACTATGGCTACACCTTC.